The rows below give T cell receptor beta chains drawn from one sample of a study of spatial heterogeneity in lung cancer. MiXCR, applied by TCRdb to the 5' RACE reads, yields one record per CDR3 protein. The data show over 75,000 distinct CDR3 sequences, approximately 20% seen once. The sample was PBMCs, taken at surgery. Receptors were obtained from a male donor with early-stage non-small cell lung cancer. Both conserved end residues are part of each CDR3. D genes are given only for firm matches. Clone size appears in some rows only: once, few, many, or a class for an expanded clone.

j_call clone_size v_call d_call cdr3_nt cdr3_aa
TRBJ2-3 many TRBV29-1 NA TGCAGCGTTGCGGCAACAGATACGCAGTATTTT CSVAATDTQYF
TRBJ2-1 few TRBV6-5 NA TGTGCCAGCAGTTACTCGCGACAGCAGCCCAATGGTGAGCAGTTCTTC CASSYSRQQPNGEQFF
TRBJ2-5 NA TRBV12-3/TRBV12-4 NA TGTGCCAGCAGTTGGGGTCAAGAGACCCAGTACTTC CASSWGQETQYF
TRBJ2-5 NA TRBV6-2/TRBV6-3 TRBD1 TGTGCCAGCACAACGGGACAGGGTATTGAAGAGACCCAGTACTTC CASTTGQGIEETQYF
TRBJ2-7 many TRBV28 NA TGTGCCAGCAGCGAAACTCGCGAGCAGTACTTC CASSETREQYF
TRBJ1-1 NA TRBV5-1 TRBD1 TGCGCCAGCAGCTTGGAGACAGGGACCACTGAAGCTTTCTTT CASSLETGTTEAFF
TRBJ1-6 NA TRBV3-1 TRBD1 TGTGCCAGCAGCCAACGGACAGGTTATTCACCCCTCCACTTT CASSQRTGYSPLHF
TRBJ2-5 NA TRBV12-3/TRBV12-4 NA TGTGCCAGCAGTGGGTCTGGGGAGACCCAGTACTTC CASSGSGETQYF
TRBJ1-6 NA TRBV20-1 TRBD1 TGCAGTGCTCGGACAGGGGTCCATAATTCACCCCTCCACTTT CSARTGVHNSPLHF
TRBJ2-7 few TRBV28 TRBD1 TGTGCCAGCACCCCGGGACAGGGCTACGAGCAGTACTTC CASTPGQGYEQYF
TRBJ2-1 NA TRBV20-1 TRBD2 TGCAGTGCTAGAGCGGGTAGCGGGGGAGCCGCTCCTTCTAACAATGAGCAGTTCTTC CSARAGSGGAAPSNNEQFF
TRBJ2-4 few TRBV28 TRBD1 TGTGCCAGCAGTTTAGATTTCGGACAGGGTGAAAACATTCAGTACTTC CASSLDFGQGENIQYF
TRBJ1-1 NA TRBV29-1 NA TGCAGCGTTGGTGACCCGAACACTGAAGCTTTCTTT CSVGDPNTEAFF
TRBJ2-6 NA TRBV5-4 TRBD1 TGTGCCAGCAGCCGGGACAGCGGCTCTGGGGCCAACGTCCTGACTTTC CASSRDSGSGANVLTF
TRBJ1-3 NA TRBV9 NA TGTGCCAGCACCTCTGGGCAGAGCTCTGGAAACACCATATATTTT CASTSGQSSGNTIYF
TRBJ1-1 NA TRBV5-1 NA TGCGCCAGCAGCTTGGATGCGGAGCCTTTCTTT CASSLDAEPFF
TRBJ2-7 NA TRBV5-1 NA TGCGCCAGCAGCTTCAGGGCAGGGTCTGGCTACGAGCAGTACTTC CASSFRAGSGYEQYF
TRBJ2-1 few TRBV19 TRBD2 TGTGCCAGTGGAGAACAAGCGGGGGGCACAGGGAATGAGCAGTTCTTC CASGEQAGGTGNEQFF
TRBJ2-3 NA TRBV5-6 TRBD2 TGTGCCAGCAGCCCAGGGACTAGCGGAACTCGATACCGTGATACGCAGTATTTT CASSPGTSGTRYRDTQYF
TRBJ2-5 NA TRBV7-7 TRBD2 TGTGCTAGCAGCTTAGAGGCGGGAGGAGAGACCCAGTACTTC CASSLEAGGETQYF
TRBJ1-2 NA TRBV19 NA TGTGCCAGTAGTATAGGTACAGGGACTGGCTATGGCTACACCTTC CASSIGTGTGYGYTF
TRBJ2-3 once TRBV6-5 TRBD1 TGTGCCAGCAGTAAGGACAGGGGGGTTATGACAGATACGCAGTATTTT CASSKDRGVMTDTQYF
TRBJ1-3 few TRBV5-1 NA TGCGCCAGCAGCTTGTCGCCAGGGGCCTCTGGAAACACCATATATTTT CASSLSPGASGNTIYF
TRBJ2-2 few TRBV3-1 NA TGTGCCAGCAGCCAAGTTGCCGGGGAGCTGTTTTTT CASSQVAGELFF
TRBJ1-5 NA TRBV6-5 NA TGTGCCAGCAGTTACTCATCCAGATTGAGACAGCCCCAGCATTTT CASSYSSRLRQPQHF
TRBJ2-7 few TRBV20-1 NA TGCAGTGCTAGAGATCAACACCCCTACGAGCAGTACTTC CSARDQHPYEQYF
TRBJ1-4 NA TRBV20-1 NA TGCAGTGCGTCGTCAGGAAGATCAACTAATGAAAAACTGTTTTTT CSASSGRSTNEKLFF
TRBJ1-1 NA TRBV28 NA TGTGCCAGCAGTACCACGACTGGGGGCACTGAAGCTTTCTTT CASSTTTGGTEAFF
TRBJ1-5 NA TRBV12-3/TRBV12-4 NA TGTGCCAGCAGTCCCTCGGACCGGGCCGGGCCCCAGCATTTT CASSPSDRAGPQHF
TRBJ2-5 few TRBV7-9 NA TGTGCCAGCAGCTTAATCGCAGAGACCCAGTACTTC CASSLIAETQYF
TRBJ2-4 many TRBV7-9 NA TGTGCCAGCAGCTGGGTAGCGGAAAACATTCAGTACTTC CASSWVAENIQYF
TRBJ2-5 many TRBV7-8 NA TGTGCCAGCAGCTTAACAAGGGCCTCGGAGACCCAGTACTTC CASSLTRASETQYF
TRBJ2-3 few TRBV27 TRBD2 TGTGCCAGCAGTCCAAGACTAGCGGGAGGAACAGATACGCAGTATTTT CASSPRLAGGTDTQYF
TRBJ2-3 many TRBV7-9 TRBD1 TGTGCCAGCATCCAGGGGGGCACAGATACGCAGTATTTT CASIQGGTDTQYF
TRBJ2-2 NA TRBV4-1 NA TGCGCCAGCAGCCAAGAATCCGGGGAGCTGTTTTTT CASSQESGELFF
TRBJ2-1 few TRBV7-8 NA TGTGCCAGCAGCTCATTACCGGGACGGACAAACAATGAGCAGTTCTTC CASSSLPGRTNNEQFF
TRBJ2-3 few TRBV29-1 NA TGCAGCGTTGTGGCCAGACATAGCACAGATACGCAGTATTTT CSVVARHSTDTQYF
TRBJ2-2 NA TRBV28 NA TGTGCCAGCAGCCAATGGTCAGTCCCGAACACCGGGGAGCTGTTTTTT CASSQWSVPNTGELFF
TRBJ2-1 few TRBV5-8 TRBD2 TGTGCCAGCAGCTGGGGACTAGCGGGAGGGCCAGTCAATGAGCAGTTCTTC CASSWGLAGGPVNEQFF
TRBJ1-1 few TRBV5-1 NA TGCGCCAGCAGCTTGTGGGCAGGGGAGGGCACTGAAGCTTTCTTT CASSLWAGEGTEAFF
TRBJ1-6 NA TRBV20-1 NA TGCAGTGCTAGGGAGACACCCGATTATAATTCACCCCTCCACTTT CSARETPDYNSPLHF
TRBJ2-3 NA TRBV5-1 NA TGCGCCAGCAGCTTGGGCGAGCGGCGCACAGATACGCAGTATTTT CASSLGERRTDTQYF
TRBJ2-7 NA TRBV12-3/TRBV12-4 TRBD1 TGTGCCAGCACCCTACAGGGAACAGGGGCCCAGCAGTACTTC CASTLQGTGAQQYF
TRBJ2-7 few TRBV6-5 NA TGTGCCAGCAGCCGACCGTCTACAGGGTTCCACGAGCAGTACTTC CASSRPSTGFHEQYF
TRBJ1-3 NA TRBV19 NA TGTGCCAGTATTGGTGGAAACACCATATATTTT CASIGGNTIYF
TRBJ2-2 few TRBV5-1 NA TGCGCCAGCAGCTTGTCTGCAGCCCGTAACACCGGGGAGCTGTTTTTT CASSLSAARNTGELFF
TRBJ1-3 NA TRBV12-3/TRBV12-4 NA TGTGCCAGCAGTTTAACCGCCGCTTTGTCTGGAAACACCATATATTTT CASSLTAALSGNTIYF
TRBJ2-1 few TRBV6-4 NA TGTGCCAGCAGTGAAAGGGGACTTGACAATGAGCAGTTCTTC CASSERGLDNEQFF
TRBJ2-3 NA TRBV5-1 NA TGCGCCAGCAGCTTGGCGCAGGATTGGAGCACAGATACGCAGTATTTT CASSLAQDWSTDTQYF
TRBJ2-2 NA TRBV23-1 NA TGCGCCAGCAGTCAAAACCCCGGGAACACCGGGGAGCTGTTTTTT CASSQNPGNTGELFF
TRBJ2-7 many TRBV13 TRBD2 TGTGCCAGCAGCGCCCTCTCTAGCGGGGCATTCTCCTACGAGCAGTACTTC CASSALSSGAFSYEQYF
TRBJ1-2 NA TRBV19 NA TGTGCCAGTAGTATGGGCCAGGGACCCCTTAAGGGCGGCTACACCTTC CASSMGQGPLKGGYTF
TRBJ1-1 NA TRBV4-1 TRBD1 TGCGCCAGCAGCCAGCCGACAGGGGCGAACACTGAAGCTTTCTTT CASSQPTGANTEAFF
TRBJ2-1 many TRBV5-1 TRBD2 TGCGCCAGCAGCTTCTTGCGGGGGGGACCAACCAGCTCCTACAATGAGCAGTTCTTC CASSFLRGGPTSSYNEQFF
TRBJ1-1 NA TRBV29-1 TRBD1 TGCAGCTACCGGGACAGGGGTGATGAAGCTTTCTTT CSYRDRGDEAFF
TRBJ2-3 few TRBV5-1 TRBD2 TGCGCCAGCAGCTCCATACTAGCGGGGGATACGCAGTATTTT CASSSILAGDTQYF
TRBJ2-7 many TRBV20-1 TRBD1 TGCAGTGCTAGGCGGGACAGGGTAATCCACGAGCAGTACTTC CSARRDRVIHEQYF
TRBJ1-2 NA TRBV27 TRBD1 TGTGCCAGCAGTTTGGGGACAGGGGGCTACGGGGGCTATGGCTACACCTTC CASSLGTGGYGGYGYTF
TRBJ1-1 few TRBV20-1 TRBD1 TGCAGTGCTAGCCCCCCCGGACAGGTGAACACTGAAGCTTTCTTT CSASPPGQVNTEAFF